These 3 T cell receptor beta chains came from one sample sequenced in a study of beta chain features in type 1 diabetes. The authors reverse transcribed all of the isolated RNA, so sequencing captured expressed TCRB transcripts. TCRdb's copy holds only in-frame clones and misses some; the assay was immunoSEQ multiplex PCR. Altogether a few hundred thousand clones are present, 8% to 13% being singletons, with the ten largest covering 0.015%. The sequenced material came from naive CD4+ T cells from blood. The receptors here all came from a woman under 40 in good health.

The chain has TRBV19 and TRBJ2-5; D is uncertain. The CDR3 extends over 12 amino acids. From germline, CDR1 is LNHDA and CDR2 SQIVND (reference sequence). The V end was cut by 5 bases, the J end by 5 bases, with 9 bases between. This chain's CDR3 is CASSSRVETQYF. The CDR3, as DNA: TGTGCCAGTAGTTCCCGGGTGGAGACCCAGTACTTC.

The genes are TRBV4-3 and TRBJ2-1; 12 nucleotides match TRBD2. V gave up 0 bases and J gave up 1 base; unmatched junction bases: 13. From germline, CDR1 is LGHNA and CDR2 YSLEER. CDR3 size: 21 residues. The chain's CDR3 is CASSQEPVIGLAGSSYNEQFF. The CDR3 nucleotides read TGCGCCAGCAGCCAAGAGCCTGTGATCGGACTAGCGGGATCTTCCTACAATGAGCAGTTCTTC.

This clone was observed a few times. V gene TRBV5-5 combines with J gene TRBJ2-5, with a tentative D call TRBD2 (5 bases). This CDR3 spans 12 amino acids. V lost 4 bases to trimming and J lost 3 bases, with 7 bases between them. CDR1 SGHKS and CDR2 YYEKEE come from the germline V gene (reference sequence). This CDR3 reads CASSQAEETQYF. The DNA for the CDR3 is TGTGCCAGCAGCCAAGCGGAAGAGACCCAGTACTTC.